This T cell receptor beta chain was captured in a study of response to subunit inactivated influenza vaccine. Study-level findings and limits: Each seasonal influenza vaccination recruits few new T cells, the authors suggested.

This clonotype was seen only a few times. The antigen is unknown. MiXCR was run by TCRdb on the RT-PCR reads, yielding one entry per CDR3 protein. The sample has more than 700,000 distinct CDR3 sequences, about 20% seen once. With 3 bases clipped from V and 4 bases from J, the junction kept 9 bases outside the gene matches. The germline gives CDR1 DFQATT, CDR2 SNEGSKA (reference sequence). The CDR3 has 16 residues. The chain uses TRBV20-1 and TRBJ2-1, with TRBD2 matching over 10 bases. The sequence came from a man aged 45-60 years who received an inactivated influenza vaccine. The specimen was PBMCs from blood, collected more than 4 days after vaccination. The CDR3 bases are TGCAGTGCTAGTCCCGAGCGGGGGGGCGGTTACAATGAGCAGTTCTTC. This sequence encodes CSASPERGGGYNEQFF.